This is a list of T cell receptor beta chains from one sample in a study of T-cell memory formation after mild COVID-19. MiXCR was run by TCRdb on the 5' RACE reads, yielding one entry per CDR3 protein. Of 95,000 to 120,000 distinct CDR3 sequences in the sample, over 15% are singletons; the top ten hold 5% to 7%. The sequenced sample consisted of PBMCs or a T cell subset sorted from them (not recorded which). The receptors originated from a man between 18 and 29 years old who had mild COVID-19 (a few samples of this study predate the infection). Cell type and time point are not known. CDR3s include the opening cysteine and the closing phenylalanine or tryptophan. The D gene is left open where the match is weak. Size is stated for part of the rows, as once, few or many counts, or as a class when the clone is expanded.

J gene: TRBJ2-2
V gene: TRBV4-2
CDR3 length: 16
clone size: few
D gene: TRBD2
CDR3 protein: CASSQDGTSGGEELFF
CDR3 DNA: TGTGCCAGCAGCCAAGATGGGACTAGCGGGGGGGAGGAGCTGTTTTTT

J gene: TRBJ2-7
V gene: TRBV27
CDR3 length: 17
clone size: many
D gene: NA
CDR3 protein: CASSSLVGGYHTTRQYF
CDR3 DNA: TGTGCCAGCAGTTCTTTGGTGGGGGGCTACCATACCACCCGGCAGTACTTC

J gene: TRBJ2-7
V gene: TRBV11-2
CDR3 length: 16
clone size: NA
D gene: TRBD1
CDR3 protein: CASSLSRDRGPYEQYF
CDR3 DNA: TGTGCCAGCAGCTTATCCCGGGACAGGGGGCCCTACGAGCAGTACTTC

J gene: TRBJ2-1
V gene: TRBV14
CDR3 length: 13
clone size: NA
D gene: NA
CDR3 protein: CASSGDVYNEQFF
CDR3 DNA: TGTGCCAGCAGTGGAGACGTCTACAATGAGCAGTTCTTC

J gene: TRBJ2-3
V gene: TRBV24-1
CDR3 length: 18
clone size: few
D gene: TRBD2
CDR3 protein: CATSDPTPGGSGTDTQYF
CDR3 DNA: TGTGCCACCAGTGATCCAACGCCGGGGGGGTCTGGCACAGATACGCAGTATTTT

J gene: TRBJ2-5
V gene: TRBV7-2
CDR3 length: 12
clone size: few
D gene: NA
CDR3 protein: CASSQDSQTQYF
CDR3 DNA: TGTGCCAGCAGCCAGGACAGTCAGACCCAGTACTTC

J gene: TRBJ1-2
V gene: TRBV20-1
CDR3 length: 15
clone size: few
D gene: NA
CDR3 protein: CSARDPRGSNYGYTF
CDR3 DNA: TGCAGTGCTAGAGACCCCCGGGGCTCGAACTATGGCTACACCTTC

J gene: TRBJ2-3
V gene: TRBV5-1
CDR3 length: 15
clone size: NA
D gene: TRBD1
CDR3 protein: CASCDRDSHTDTQYF
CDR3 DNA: TGCGCCAGCTGCGACCGGGACAGCCACACAGATACGCAGTATTTT

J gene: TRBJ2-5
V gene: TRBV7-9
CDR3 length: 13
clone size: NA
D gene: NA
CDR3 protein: CASSLRPRETQYF
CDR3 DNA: TGTGCCAGCAGCTTAAGGCCCCGGGAGACCCAGTACTTC

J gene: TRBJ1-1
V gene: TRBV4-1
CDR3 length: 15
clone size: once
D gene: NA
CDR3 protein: CASSQVLGVLTEAFF
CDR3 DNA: TGCGCCAGCAGCCAAGTGCTGGGGGTTTTGACTGAAGCTTTCTTT

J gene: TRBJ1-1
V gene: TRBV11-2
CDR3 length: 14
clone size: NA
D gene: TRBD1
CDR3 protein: CASSLSAQGAKAFF
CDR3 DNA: TGTGCCAGCAGCTTAAGTGCCCAGGGGGCAAAAGCTTTCTTT

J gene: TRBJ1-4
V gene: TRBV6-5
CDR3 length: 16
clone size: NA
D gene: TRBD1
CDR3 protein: CASSSHPTGGHEKLFF
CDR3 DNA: TGTGCCAGCAGTTCCCACCCGACAGGGGGGCATGAAAAACTGTTTTTT